The T cell receptor (beta chain) under discussion was sequenced for a study of blood T cell repertoires in COVID-19. In the study overall: Sites across the United States, Italy and Spain contributed samples from acute and convalescent COVID-19. T cells, B-cell-depleted T cells, or PBMCs supplied cDNA or gDNA.

In terms of age and location, participants ranged from roughly 18 to 90 years and lived in about 25 US areas. Each exposed participant met a COVID-19 case in the 2 weeks preceding study entry. With 7 bases removed from V and 2 bases from J, the gap between germline ends came to 11 bases. This CDR3 region has 13 residues. Germline lookup yields CDR1 SNHLY and CDR2 FYNNEI. Some clones are missing from TCRdb's copy, which holds only in-frame ones; the method was immunoSEQ multiplex PCR. The sample has over 350,000 clones, approximately 93% seen once. This TCR derives from a woman between 40 and 50 years old who had been exposed to COVID-19. Material: PBMCs or T cells enriched from blood (not recorded which). The V gene is TRBV2, the J gene TRBJ2-5; D not certain. The CDR3 loop reads CASKYTTQETQYF. Written as DNA, the CDR3 is TGTGCCAGCAAATACACTACACAAGAGACCCAGTACTTC.